Included here is one T cell receptor (beta chain) sequence, with context. No antigen is known for it. The table came from immunoSEQ multiplex PCR; TCRdb's copy has only in-frame clones and leaves some out. The table lists around 30,000 clones, 85% to 90% of them singletons. The data originate from a study of regulatory and conventional T cells in RAG deficiency. The J segment lost 4 bases and the V segment lost 7 bases, leaving 10 bases of the junction unmatched. The CDR3 contains 15 residues. The germline gives CDR1 WSHSY, CDR2 SAAADI. Overall study results and limits: Compared with controls, unique Treg TCR beta sequences dropped around 90-fold in Omenn syndrome and CID/AS.

This sample also appeared in a second study, on regulatory T cells. That study reports: The PCR used 52 TRBV and 13 TRBJ primers. Patient repertoires had restricted TRB V-J pairs and skewed V and J usage, most in Tregs.

This chain uses TRBV10-2 with TRBJ1-5, with 7 positions matching TRBD1. The receptor comes from a human donor in good health. Specimen: CD8+ T cells sorted from blood. The CDR3 nucleotides read TGCGCCAGCACCCCCAGGGGGGGCGCGAATCAGCCCCAGCATTTT. This sequence encodes CASTPRGGANQPQHF.